This T cell receptor beta chain stems from a study of monozygotic twins with inflammatory bowel disease. Study-level results: Fewer clonotypes were shared with others by IBD patients than by healthy twins, especially with disease activity. No detectable difference in repertoire similarity separated concordant from discordant twins, possibly as a result of limited power. There were differing immunosuppressive treatments, which may have added variability to patient repertoires.

Points on this clonotype: Its antigen is unknown.

The CDR3 contains 15 residues. Germline V gene lookup returns CDR1 MNHNS and CDR2 SASEGT. With no T cell sorting beforehand, total RNA was isolated from whole blood. After re-calling the 5' RACE reads, TCRdb lists one entry per CDR3 protein, DNA absent. The sample data list 200,000 to 250,000 distinct CDR3 sequences. The V call is TRBV6-1, the J call TRBJ1-4; the D call from TCRdb, TRBD1, cannot be confirmed without DNA. The clonotype originates from a human donor with ulcerative colitis or Crohn's disease, or a healthy co-twin of an affected twin (not recorded which). The sample was blood. The CDR3: CASTELGAANEKLFF.